The rows below give T cell receptor beta chains drawn from one sample of a study of cytomegalovirus exposure and HLA in healthy donors. Sequenced by immunoSEQ multiplex PCR; TCRdb stores in-frame clones only, minus some. The table records 80,000 or so clones, about 9.4% of them present only once. The source material was PBMCs. The receptors were gathered from a man between 60 and 75 years old in good health and CMV-seropositive. Each CDR3 is given with its conserved first and last residue. Clone size is not always given. Where it is, it says once, few, many or a class for expanded clones.

>TRBV1|TRBJ2-1|few
CTSSHWRERDENEQFF
>TRBV28|TRBJ1-2|NA
CASHSRGGYGYTF
>TRBV6-1|TRBJ2-2|NA
CASSEQTGVTGELFF
>TRBV21-1|TRBJ2-7|NA
CASSKTAWRVSSYEQYF
>TRBV29-1|TRBJ2-7|few
CSVEQGISYEQYF
>TRBV5-1|TRBJ2-5|NA
CASSFAGTKETQYF
>TRBV6-1|TRBJ2-2|NA
CASLTGRTNTGELFF
>TRBV2|TRBJ1-1|few
CASSERAEGTEAFF
>TRBV7-3|TRBJ2-2|few
CASSFRTSGQDLTGELFF
>TRBV28|TRBJ1-2|NA
CASSLSAGMNYGYTF
>TRBV5-1|TRBJ2-1|NA
CASSLDVSAGGQFF
>TRBV25-1|TRBJ2-1|NA
CASSEDSSSYNEQFF
>TRBV6-1|TRBJ1-4|few
CASSPDRANEKLFF
>TRBV19|TRBJ1-2|few
CASSISRDRVGYTF
>TRBV7-9|TRBJ1-1|NA
CASSLVRGNNMNTEAFF
>TRBV6-6|TRBJ1-1|NA
CASRPARSGTEAFF
>TRBV19|TRBJ1-4|NA
CASSKEQGNNEKLFF
>TRBV5-1|TRBJ1-4|NA
CASSSQTGANEKLFF
>TRBV30|TRBJ2-2|NA
CAWSVQWSGELFF
>TRBV5-1|TRBJ2-4|NA
CASSPETSLAKNIQYF
>TRBV4-1|TRBJ1-5|NA
CASSQGGTDSNQPQNF
>TRBV11-3|TRBJ2-1|NA
CASSFSRRSYNEQFF
>TRBV6-5|TRBJ1-4|many
CASSSAGTATNEKLFF
>TRBV28|TRBJ2-6|NA
CASRSSAFGGGPGANVLTF
>TRBV27|TRBJ2-1|NA
CASSPRGPYNEQFF